This T cell receptor beta chain is from a study of T cells in Graves' hyperthyroidism and ophthalmopathy. Clinicians diagnosed patients from clinical symptoms, serum thyroxine and TRAb, thyroid ultrasound and orbital computed tomography. This sample holds PBMCs from about 10 ml fresh peripheral blood. About this clonotype: Its antigen is as yet unknown.

This CDR3 region has 13 residues. Germline CDR1 reads SGHVS; CDR2 reads FNYEAQ. Deletions cut 2 bases from V and 3 bases from J, with 8 bases between. General study points: Blood also showed most of the thyroid clonotypes that were expanded above 0.001.

There were TCR beta CDR3 regions amplified from RNA transcripts. HTBI primers were the set used in a first-round RT-PCR of the TCR CDR3. TCRdb used MiXCR to reprocess the multiplex PCR reads, holding one entry per CDR3 protein. The sample includes fewer than 400,000 distinct CDR3 sequences, around 14% of them seen just once. The chain joins TRBV7-6 to TRBJ2-7; maybe TRBD2 (6 bases). The sequenced sample consisted of blood. This TCR was recovered from a woman aged 18-29 years with Graves' hyperthyroidism that later progressed to Graves' ophthalmopathy. The CDR3 loop reads CASSLSGDYEQYF. CDR3 DNA: TGTGCCAGCAGCTTATCGGGGGACTACGAGCAGTACTTC.